These T cell receptor beta chains were read from a single sample in a study of blood T cell repertoires in COVID-19. Profiled with immunoSEQ multiplex PCR; TCRdb holds only in-frame clones, not every one. The table shows roughly 200,000 clones, with 70% to 90% occurring only once. Sequences were obtained from peripheral blood. The receptors come from a man aged 55 to 70 with acute or convalescent COVID-19. The CDR3 runs from the conserved cysteine through the conserved F or W. D genes are given only for firm matches. Rows give clone size only sometimes, using once, few, many, or a class for an expanded clone.

clone_size,v_call,d_call,j_call,cdr3_nt,cdr3_aa
NA,TRBV6-1,NA,TRBJ2-3,TGTGCCAGCAGTGAAGCGTCTCGGTCCTTCCAGCGATCAGATACGCAGTATTTT,CASSEASRSFQRSDTQYF
NA,TRBV28,TRBD2,TRBJ2-3,TGTGCCAGCAGTTCTAGCGGGGTCAAAGATACGCAGTATTTT,CASSSSGVKDTQYF
few,TRBV19,TRBD1,TRBJ1-5,TGTGCCAGCAAAATAGGGACAGGGAATCAGCCCCAGCATTTT,CASKIGTGNQPQHF
NA,TRBV7-9,NA,TRBJ2-7,TGTGCCAGCATTAAGGACAGTCTTTCCGCCTATAGCGAGCAGTACTTC,CASIKDSLSAYSEQYF
NA,TRBV7-3,TRBD1,TRBJ2-7,TGTGCCAGCAGCCCCAAGACAGGGTTCTACGAGCAGTACTTC,CASSPKTGFYEQYF
NA,TRBV29-1,NA,TRBJ2-2,TGCAGCGTCCGTAGCGATTCCGGGGAGCTGTTTTTT,CSVRSDSGELFF
NA,TRBV28,TRBD2,TRBJ2-1,TGTGCCAGCAGTCTCCCTCGTCTATTGAGCGGGAGGGGGCAGTTCTTC,CASSLPRLLSGRGQFF
NA,TRBV5-1,TRBD2,TRBJ2-7,TGCGCCAGCAGCCCTATACTAGCGGGAGAATCCGAGCAGTACTTC,CASSPILAGESEQYF
NA,TRBV7-9,NA,TRBJ1-1,TGTGCCAGCAGCTTAGGAACAGGACTGAACACTGAAGCTTTCTTT,CASSLGTGLNTEAFF
NA,TRBV9,NA,TRBJ1-3,TGTGCCAGCAGCGTTGCCTGGGCGAGCTCTGGAAACACCATATATTTT,CASSVAWASSGNTIYF
NA,TRBV7-9,NA,TRBJ2-1,TGTGCCAGCAGCCCCCCGTTGGGGGGGGCTGACAATGAGCAGTTCTTC,CASSPPLGGADNEQFF
NA,TRBV11-2,TRBD2,TRBJ2-1,TGTGCCAGCAGCCCCCCCGCGGGAGGGACCAATGAGCAGTTCTTC,CASSPPAGGTNEQFF
NA,TRBV5-1,NA,TRBJ2-3,TGCGCCAGCAGCTTGGGACAGCCCTCTAGCACAGATACGCAGTATTTT,CASSLGQPSSTDTQYF
NA,TRBV11-3,TRBD2,TRBJ2-3,TGTGCCAGCAGCGCGACAACTAGCGGGGCCACAGATACGCAGTATTTT,CASSATTSGATDTQYF
once,TRBV30,TRBD2,TRBJ2-1,TGTGCCTGGAGTGCAACCCGGACTAGCGGGAGGACAAATGAGCAGTTCTTC,CAWSATRTSGRTNEQFF
NA,TRBV7-9,TRBD1,TRBJ1-2,TGTGCCAGCAGCAGAGGCCTACAGGGGAACTATGGCTACACCTTC,CASSRGLQGNYGYTF
NA,TRBV10-3,TRBD2,TRBJ2-7,TGTGCCATCACCCCGGGAGGGCCCGGGGAGCAGTACTTC,CAITPGGPGEQYF
NA,TRBV2,NA,TRBJ2-5,TGTGCCAGCAGTGAGCCGGCCGGACTCCAAGAGACCCAGTACTTC,CASSEPAGLQETQYF
once,TRBV28,NA,TRBJ2-1,TGTGCCAGCAGGGGGGCGGGAGCTTACAATGAGCAGTTCTTC,CASRGAGAYNEQFF
NA,TRBV28,TRBD1,TRBJ1-1,TGTGCCAGCAGGGTACCCTCAGGGGGGAAAGCTTTCTTT,CASRVPSGGKAFF
NA,TRBV21-1,NA,TRBJ2-4,TGTGCCAGCAGCAAACGAGGGGGATTAGCCAAAAACATTCAGTACTTC,CASSKRGGLAKNIQYF
NA,TRBV18,TRBD1,TRBJ1-1,TGTGCCAGCTCTCCGGACAGGGATGGGACTGAAGCTTTCTTT,CASSPDRDGTEAFF
few,TRBV30,NA,TRBJ1-3,TGTGCCTGGAGTGTAAGTCGTCGGAGCTCTGGAAACACCATATATTTT,CAWSVSRRSSGNTIYF
NA,TRBV2,NA,TRBJ1-2,TGTGCCAGCAGCGCCGAAGGGGTAAACTATGGCTACACCTTC,CASSAEGVNYGYTF
NA,TRBV7-3,NA,TRBJ2-2,TGTGCCAGCAGCTTAAATACAGGGTCTAGCGGGGAGCTGTTTTTT,CASSLNTGSSGELFF
NA,TRBV6-5,TRBD1,TRBJ1-6,TGTGCCAGCAGTCCAGGGGGGAGGAATTCACCCCTCCACTTT,CASSPGGRNSPLHF
NA,TRBV5-1,TRBD2,TRBJ2-2,TGCGCCAGCAGCTTTCAGACTAGCGGTACCACCGGGGAGCTGTTTTTT,CASSFQTSGTTGELFF
few,TRBV19,NA,TRBJ1-2,TGTGCCAGTAGTATAGATCAGCCAGGGAGGACTTATGGCTACACCTTC,CASSIDQPGRTYGYTF
NA,TRBV9,NA,TRBJ2-2,TGTGCCAGCAGATTGGGGGGGAACACCGGGGAGCTGTTTTTT,CASRLGGNTGELFF
once,TRBV9,NA,TRBJ1-3,TGTGCCAGCAGCGTTACAGGAAGCTCTGGAAACACCATATATTTT,CASSVTGSSGNTIYF
NA,TRBV10-3,TRBD2,TRBJ2-2,TGTGCCACCCGGACTAGCGGGAGTGTCAACACCGGGGAGCTGTTTTTT,CATRTSGSVNTGELFF
NA,TRBV3-1/TRBV3-2,NA,TRBJ1-5,TGTGCCAGCAGCCCCCCCGCGGGGTACCAGCCCCAGCATTTT,CASSPPAGYQPQHF
NA,TRBV7-2,TRBD2,TRBJ2-1,TGTGCCAGCAGCCAAAGGACTAGCCGTGAGCAGTTCTTC,CASSQRTSREQFF